Listed below are T cell receptor beta chains from one sample, sequenced in a study of PD-1 blockade in mismatch repair-deficient tumors. This table comes from immunoSEQ multiplex PCR, and its TCRdb copy is limited to in-frame clones, with some not included. The sample carries about 51,000 clones, 65% to 85% recorded once. The specimen comprised peripheral blood, sampled roughly 21 weeks after starting pembrolizumab. These TCRs come from an adult with mismatch repair-deficient cancer. Both conserved end residues are trimmed from each CDR3. The order of the fields is clone size, V gene, J gene, CDR3 protein. Only part of the rows carry a size: once, few, many, or a class if the clone is expanded.

clone_size: .; v_call: TRBV27; j_call: TRBJ2-3; cdr3_aa: ASSRDRDADTQY
clone_size: .; v_call: TRBV11-2; j_call: TRBJ1-1; cdr3_aa: ASTPPWGAQNTEAF
clone_size: .; v_call: TRBV6-6; j_call: TRBJ2-7; cdr3_aa: ASIWGQGPSYEQY
clone_size: .; v_call: TRBV6-5; j_call: TRBJ2-7; cdr3_aa: ASSYGLGNEQY
clone_size: .; v_call: TRBV5-1; j_call: TRBJ2-3; cdr3_aa: ASSAERGTDTQY
clone_size: once; v_call: TRBV13; j_call: TRBJ2-1; cdr3_aa: ASSLRGSTKYNEQF
clone_size: .; v_call: TRBV7-2; j_call: TRBJ2-3; cdr3_aa: ASREGGTDTQY
clone_size: .; v_call: TRBV12-5; j_call: TRBJ2-3; cdr3_aa: ASGSSDLTDTQY
clone_size: .; v_call: TRBV7-3; j_call: TRBJ2-7; cdr3_aa: ASSRAGGSYEQY
clone_size: .; v_call: TRBV7-3; j_call: TRBJ2-3; cdr3_aa: ASSFGPTDTQY
clone_size: .; v_call: TRBV7-3; j_call: TRBJ2-5; cdr3_aa: ASSRGGGVEETQY
clone_size: .; v_call: TRBV5-6; j_call: TRBJ1-2; cdr3_aa: ASSDPRDRVYGYT
clone_size: .; v_call: TRBV7-2; j_call: TRBJ2-1; cdr3_aa: ASTPRGAPTYNEQF
clone_size: .; v_call: TRBV2; j_call: TRBJ2-5; cdr3_aa: ASSVRREGVTQY
clone_size: .; v_call: TRBV5-4; j_call: TRBJ1-3; cdr3_aa: ASSLAGQAGNTIY
clone_size: .; v_call: TRBV27; j_call: TRBJ2-1; cdr3_aa: ASFYPLRGRADNEQF
clone_size: .; v_call: TRBV4-2; j_call: TRBJ1-3; cdr3_aa: ASSQDLSISGNTIY
clone_size: .; v_call: TRBV10-3; j_call: TRBJ2-5; cdr3_aa: AISAGGQETQY
clone_size: .; v_call: TRBV14; j_call: TRBJ2-2; cdr3_aa: ASSRLNTGFGTGELF
clone_size: .; v_call: TRBV18; j_call: TRBJ1-1; cdr3_aa: ASSPYGLSTEAF
clone_size: .; v_call: TRBV4-2; j_call: TRBJ2-1; cdr3_aa: ASSETSGRAYEQF
clone_size: once; v_call: TRBV7-9; j_call: TRBJ2-3; cdr3_aa: ASSLGGEDTQY
clone_size: .; v_call: TRBV19; j_call: TRBJ2-5; cdr3_aa: ASSLAAISRKETQY
clone_size: .; v_call: TRBV6-5; j_call: TRBJ2-7; cdr3_aa: ASSYSLATGPHEQY
clone_size: .; v_call: TRBV19; j_call: TRBJ1-1; cdr3_aa: ASSIVGTDTEAF
clone_size: once; v_call: TRBV27; j_call: TRBJ2-1; cdr3_aa: ASRLAGDFNNEQF
clone_size: .; v_call: TRBV6-5; j_call: TRBJ1-2; cdr3_aa: ASSYSGQGYGYT
clone_size: few; v_call: TRBV19; j_call: TRBJ2-1; cdr3_aa: ASSKGGYEQF
clone_size: .; v_call: TRBV5-4; j_call: TRBJ2-4; cdr3_aa: ASSFFRQNIQY
clone_size: .; v_call: TRBV7-3; j_call: TRBJ2-5; cdr3_aa: ASSLWASGNQETQY
clone_size: .; v_call: TRBV7-8; j_call: TRBJ1-5; cdr3_aa: ASRLGQGFVSNQPQH
clone_size: .; v_call: TRBV10-3; j_call: TRBJ2-2; cdr3_aa: ALRKNTGELF
clone_size: few; v_call: TRBV2; j_call: TRBJ1-2; cdr3_aa: ASSEGSNSYGYT
clone_size: .; v_call: TRBV11-2; j_call: TRBJ2-7; cdr3_aa: ASSTGLYEQY
clone_size: .; v_call: TRBV29-1; j_call: TRBJ1-2; cdr3_aa: SVEGTTGGRGYGYT
clone_size: once; v_call: TRBV27; j_call: TRBJ1-1; cdr3_aa: ATRGGQINTEAF
clone_size: .; v_call: TRBV5-1; j_call: TRBJ2-7; cdr3_aa: ASSLDTSGRAYEQY
clone_size: once; v_call: TRBV7-6; j_call: TRBJ2-1; cdr3_aa: ASSPGTSGYSYNEQF
clone_size: .; v_call: TRBV5-1; j_call: TRBJ2-5; cdr3_aa: ASSLTPGGVETQY
clone_size: .; v_call: TRBV27; j_call: TRBJ2-3; cdr3_aa: ASGASGRGTDTQY
clone_size: .; v_call: TRBV7-3; j_call: TRBJ2-2; cdr3_aa: ASRRATGELF
clone_size: .; v_call: TRBV9; j_call: TRBJ2-1; cdr3_aa: ASSVTPLAGVNEQF
clone_size: .; v_call: TRBV21-1; j_call: TRBJ1-1; cdr3_aa: ASSKEKFGSTEAF
clone_size: .; v_call: TRBV19; j_call: TRBJ1-4; cdr3_aa: ASSPGTVIPTNEKLF
clone_size: once; v_call: TRBV6-5; j_call: TRBJ1-5; cdr3_aa: ASSDPSQPQH
clone_size: few; v_call: TRBV7-9; j_call: TRBJ1-3; cdr3_aa: ASSQDEGGGNTIY
clone_size: .; v_call: TRBV18; j_call: TRBJ2-2; cdr3_aa: ASSPPFWGTGELF
clone_size: .; v_call: TRBV7-2; j_call: TRBJ1-2; cdr3_aa: ASSYRLTGTQGYT
clone_size: .; v_call: TRBV5-6; j_call: TRBJ2-5; cdr3_aa: ASSFQFQGAQYQETQY
clone_size: .; v_call: TRBV7-3; j_call: TRBJ2-5; cdr3_aa: ASSLTGPPQETQY
clone_size: .; v_call: TRBV7-2; j_call: TRBJ2-7; cdr3_aa: ASRTGAEQY
clone_size: few; v_call: TRBV28; j_call: TRBJ2-1; cdr3_aa: ASSFKASPVSSGRWSYNEQF
clone_size: .; v_call: TRBV6-5; j_call: TRBJ1-2; cdr3_aa: ASSQGYGYT
clone_size: .; v_call: TRBV9; j_call: TRBJ2-7; cdr3_aa: ASSPPGRVYEQY
clone_size: .; v_call: TRBV6-1; j_call: TRBJ2-7; cdr3_aa: ASSDPSGLAGHYEQY
clone_size: .; v_call: TRBV28; j_call: TRBJ2-7; cdr3_aa: ASRVGGSYEQY
clone_size: once; v_call: TRBV27; j_call: TRBJ1-4; cdr3_aa: ASRRYGGKEKLF
clone_size: .; v_call: TRBV15; j_call: TRBJ2-3; cdr3_aa: ATSRASGRAASDTQY
clone_size: .; v_call: TRBV5-6; j_call: TRBJ2-7; cdr3_aa: ASSSGFLSYEQY